The 14 T cell receptor beta chains below all came from one sample that was sequenced in a study of cytomegalovirus exposure and HLA in healthy donors (dated by TCRdb to about 2017). Libraries were made using the immunoSEQ multiplex PCR assay. Held by TCRdb, this immuneACCESS table contains in-frame sequences only and omits some clones. Under half of the omission traces to an unresolved V gene where checked; the cause of the rest is unknown. Within this sample are about 130,000 clones, with 75% to 90% of them counted one time only. In total, the top ten clones hold roughly 1.2% of the sample. Sequenced: PBMCs. The receptors were gathered from a woman younger than 35 in good health and CMV-seronegative.

The V and J genes are TRBV7-3 and TRBJ2-2; TRBD2 matches 7 bases. This CDR3 contains 14 residues. Losses at the gene ends were 4 bases for V and 5 bases for J; bases not matched to a gene: 4. The V gene's germline CDR1 is SGHTA and CDR2 FQGTGA. DNA for the CDR3: TGTGCCAGCAGCTACGGACTAGAAACCGGGGAGCTGTTTTTT. Protein sequence: CASSYGLETGELFF.

The rearrangement uses TRBV5-4 and TRBJ1-1; TRBD1 is a possible D gene (5 bases). This CDR3 contains 16 residues. CDR1 is SGHNT and CDR2 is YYREEE in the germline V gene (reference sequence). Trimming took off 2 bases at V and 0 bases at J, with 14 bases between the two ends. In DNA, the CDR3 is TGTGCCAGCAGCTTAGAAAGGTGGGGCATGAACACTGAAGCTTTCTTT. It yields the protein CASSLERWGMNTEAFF.

The CDR3 spells CASSPGDAWGQPQHF. CDR3 DNA: TGTGCCAGCTCCCCGGGAGACGCATGGGGTCAGCCCCAGCATTTT. The chain couples TRBV18 to TRBJ1-5; D unclear. From germline, CDR1 is KGHSH and CDR2 LQKENI. The CDR3 spans 15 residues. Trimming took off 6 bases at V and 6 bases at J, with 18 bases between the two ends.

The chain links TRBV29-1 to TRBJ2-1, with no clear D. The CDR3 consists of 13 residues. Germline lookup yields CDR1 SQVTM and CDR2 ANQGSEA. V dropped 0 bases and J dropped 7 bases, with 10 bases sitting between them. The CDR3: CSVEDRVRNEQFF. CDR3 sequence (DNA): TGCAGCGTTGAAGATCGGGTGAGGAATGAGCAGTTCTTC.

The rearrangement uses TRBV9 and TRBJ2-3; 11 bases align to TRBD2. Germline V gene sequence: CDR1 SGDLS, CDR2 YYNGEE. The CDR3 runs 13 residues. V dropped 7 bases and J dropped 5; count of bases not matched to a gene: 3. CDR3 DNA: TGTGCCAGCGGGACTAGCGGTATAGATACGCAGTATTTT. This sequence encodes CASGTSGIDTQYF.

The J gene is TRBJ1-4, the V gene TRBV19, with 7 bases lining up with TRBD1. Per the germline V gene, CDR1 is LNHDA and CDR2 is SQIVND (reference sequence). The CDR3 runs to 15 residues. Trimming cost V 3 bases and J 4 bases; bases outside gene matches: 5. This CDR3 is CASSIGQANNEKLFF. DNA of the CDR3: TGTGCCAGTAGTATTGGACAGGCCAATAATGAAAAACTGTTTTTT.

The rearrangement links TRBV18 to TRBJ2-5; a weak D match, TRBD2 (6 bases). Trimming took 0 bases from V and 7 from J, leaving 6 bases between them. Germline V CDR1 and CDR2: KGHSH, LQKENI. The CDR3 length is 12 residues. CDR3 sequence: CASSPPEGTQYF. As DNA, the CDR3 is TGTGCCAGCTCACCACCGGAGGGGACCCAGTACTTC. Full variable domain (rest looked up from reference TRBV18 and TRBJ2-5): NAGVMQNPRHLVRRRGQEARLRCSPMKGHSHVYWYRQLPEEGLKFMVYLQKENIIDESGMPKERFSAEFPKEGPSILRIQQVVRGDSAAYFCASSPPEGTQYFGPGTRLLVL.

The J gene is TRBJ2-5, the V gene TRBV5-4, with 7 bases matching TRBD1. The CDR3 is 14 amino acids. From germline, CDR1 is SGHNT and CDR2 YYREEE (reference sequence). V lost 6 bases, J lost 4 bases, and 9 bases stayed unmatched. CDR3 protein: CASNERQGRETQYF. The DNA for the CDR3 is TGTGCCAGCAACGAAAGACAGGGAAGAGAGACCCAGTACTTC.

The chain joins TRBV9 to TRBJ2-5; 7 bases fit TRBD1. The CDR3 is 15 residues long. Germline trimming cut 4 bases from V and 5 bases from J; bases unmatched to any gene: 11. Germline V gene lookup returns CDR1 SGDLS and CDR2 YYNGEE. The DNA for the CDR3 is TGTGCCAGCAGCCCAAGACAGGGCTCCAGGGAGACCCAGTACTTC. This encodes CASSPRQGSRETQYF.

This chain links TRBV19 with TRBJ1-4; 7 bases line up with TRBD1. After removal of 3 bases from V and 3 bases from J, the junction contained 1 base not matched to a gene. The CDR3 is 14 amino acids. Germline V CDR1 and CDR2: LNHDA, SQIVND (reference sequence). The CDR3, as DNA: TGTGCCAGTAGTATCGGACAGGCTAATGAAAAACTGTTTTTT. Its translation: CASSIGQANEKLFF.

The rearrangement links TRBV5-1 to TRBJ2-1; possible D gene TRBD1, 5 bases. V was shortened by 0 bases and J by 7 bases, with 8 bases between the two germline ends. CDR1 SGHRS and CDR2 YFSETQ come from the germline V gene. CDR3 length: 13 residues. DNA of the CDR3: TGCGCCAGCAGCTTGGGCAGGGTAAATGAGCAGTTCTTC. Amino acids: CASSLGRVNEQFF.

The chain combines TRBV5-1 with TRBJ1-1; 8 positions agree with TRBD1. Germline V CDR1 and CDR2: SGHRS, YFSETQ. V gave up 2 bases and J gave up 4 bases; unmatched junction bases: 4. This CDR3 comprises 14 residues. CDR3 DNA sequence: TGCGCCAGCAGCTTTGCAGGGGGCGGCACTGAAGCTTTCTTT. Protein product: CASSFAGGGTEAFF.

The chain employs TRBV5-6 and TRBJ2-5; maybe TRBD1 (6 bases). The CDR3 length is 15 residues. Germline values: CDR1 SGHDT, CDR2 YYEEEE. Trimming removed 4 bases from V and 4 bases from J, with 17 bases in between. The CDR3: CASSRAGDGRETQYF. The DNA for the CDR3 is TGTGCCAGCAGCAGGGCAGGGGACGGAAGAGAGACCCAGTACTTC.

The chain recombines TRBV27 with TRBJ1-6; D perhaps matches TRBD1 (6 bases). Per the germline V gene, CDR1 is MNHEY and CDR2 is SMNVEV (reference sequence). This CDR3 comprises 15 residues. The germline V and J ends were trimmed by 7 bases and 8 bases, with 18 bases remaining between them. This chain's CDR3 is CASNTGFTIDSPLHF. CDR3 bases: TGTGCCAGCAATACAGGGTTCACAATTGATTCACCCCTCCACTTT.